Given below is one T cell receptor (beta chain) in context. This sample stems from a study of blood T cell repertoires in COVID-19. Study-wide context: Nucleic acid was either cDNA or gDNA, and it came from T cells, B-cell-depleted T cells, or PBMCs.

V gave up 4 bases and J gave up 4 bases, with 13 bases separating them. CDR1 and CDR2 (germline): GTSNPN, SVGIG (reference sequence). The CDR3 extends over 13 amino acids. The authors' processing: Reference gene primer amplification in the assay estimated nucleated cell counts. Using immunoSEQ multiplex PCR, the repertoire was profiled, and TCRdb retains in-frame clones only, with some absent. The V and J calls and clone size are taken from that table; D and trimming were inferred from the DNA. The profile covers tens of thousands of clones, with nearly 90% appearing a single time and 4.5% to 6% taken by the ten largest.

The chain carries TRBV30 and TRBJ1-1, with D maybe TRBD1 (6 bases). The sample comprised peripheral blood. This sequence originates from a man aged 55 to 70 with active COVID-19. The CDR3 spells CAWTTGLSTEAFF. The CDR3 DNA is TGTGCCTGGACCACAGGGTTGAGCACTGAAGCTTTCTTT.